This TCR beta chain was recovered during a study of T-cell memory formation after mild COVID-19. The study's findings and limits: Memory cells collected pre-infection included some clones that later responded, suggesting cross-reactive memory joined.

TCRdb independently ran MiXCR on the 5' RACE reads; one entry per CDR3 protein. The data contain approximately 430,000 distinct CDR3 sequences, under 25% of them singletons. CDR1 and CDR2 from the germline V gene are LGHNA and YSLEER. The CDR3 has 13 residues. V was shortened by 0 bases and J by 6 bases, with 6 bases between the two germline ends. Comment on this clonotype: As yet, its antigen is unknown.

The rearrangement links TRBV4-3 to TRBJ1-5; D uncertain. The sequenced sample was PBMCs or a T cell subset sorted from them (not recorded which). This receptor was identified in an adult woman who had mild COVID-19 (a few samples of this study predate the infection). Cell type and time point are not known. The chain's CDR3 is CASSQDSGQPQHF. The CDR3 DNA is TGCGCCAGCAGCCAAGATTCCGGTCAGCCCCAGCATTTT.